This is a list of T cell receptor beta chains from one sample in a study of beta chain features in type 1 diabetes. Sequencing used immunoSEQ multiplex PCR; TCRdb keeps in-frame clones, though not all of them. This table has about 140,000 clones, about 7.1% appearing once. The sequenced sample was central memory CD4+ T cells from blood. The receptors derive from a woman under 40 in good health. CDR3s include the opening cysteine and the closing phenylalanine or tryptophan. The D gene is left open where the match is weak. Size is omitted from some rows. Given values are once, few, many or a class for expanded clones.

>.|TRBV30|few|TRBJ1-5
TGTGCCTGGAGTGTATCCGGGATCACCAATCAGCCCCAGCATTTT
CAWSVSGITNQPQHF
>.|TRBV10-3|.|TRBJ1-5
TGTGCCATCAGAGACCGGGGAAGCGGTCAGCCCCAGCATTTT
CAIRDRGSGQPQHF
>TRBD1|TRBV2|few|TRBJ2-1
TGTGCCAGCTCTTTGCAGGGGGTTAACAATGAGCAGTTCTTC
CASSLQGVNNEQFF
>.|TRBV4-3|few|TRBJ1-1
TGCGCCAGCAGCCTCTCACAATTCCGACAGACTGAAGCTTTCTTT
CASSLSQFRQTEAFF
>.|TRBV5-1|many|TRBJ1-1
TGCGCCAGCAGCAACTCCGGGGACACTGAAGCTTTCTTT
CASSNSGDTEAFF
>TRBD2|TRBV7-3|few|TRBJ2-5
TGTGCCAGCGGCGGGGGGCGGATGGAGACCCAGTACTTC
CASGGGRMETQYF
>TRBD1|TRBV7-9|few|TRBJ2-7
TGTGCCAGCAGCCGAGCTACAGGGGTTGAGGGATACGAGCAGTACTTC
CASSRATGVEGYEQYF
>TRBD2|TRBV2|few|TRBJ2-2
TGTGCCAGCAGGACTAGCGGCCCCGGGGAGCTGTTTTTT
CASRTSGPGELFF
>TRBD2|TRBV7-2|few|TRBJ2-1
TGTGCCAGCAGCCTCCAAGCGGGGGGAGGGTACAATGAGCAGTTCTTC
CASSLQAGGGYNEQFF
>.|TRBV7-2|many|TRBJ2-1
TGTGCCAGCAGCTTCACGAGGGATGAGCAGTTCTTC
CASSFTRDEQFF
>TRBD1|TRBV19|few|TRBJ2-7
TGTGCCAGTAGTAGGGGGACAGCGAGTACCCGCACCTACGAGCAGTACTTC
CASSRGTASTRTYEQYF
>.|TRBV4-3|.|TRBJ2-1
TGCGCCAGCAGCCAAAGGCAGGGCTTCTACAATGAGCAGTTCTTC
CASSQRQGFYNEQFF
>TRBD2|TRBV7-2|.|TRBJ2-3
TGTGCCAGCAGCGCAGCGGGACTGGAGACAGATACGCAGTATTTT
CASSAAGLETDTQYF
>.|TRBV27|few|TRBJ2-3
TGTGCCAGCAGTTTAGAAAGGGGGACGAGCACAGATACGCAGTATTTT
CASSLERGTSTDTQYF
>.|TRBV15|few|TRBJ2-1
TGTGCCACCAGCAGAAGTGGGACTCCCATCACTGAGCAGTTCTTC
CATSRSGTPITEQFF
>.|TRBV2|.|TRBJ2-2
TGTGCCAGCAGCGAACAGGAACCCGGGGAGCTGTTTTTT
CASSEQEPGELFF
>TRBD2|TRBV7-3|few|TRBJ2-5
TGTGCCAGCAGGCCGACTAGCGGGAGTGAGACCCAGTACTTC
CASRPTSGSETQYF
>TRBD1|TRBV6-6|few|TRBJ2-1
TGTGCCAGCAGTGACCGGGACAGGGGGCGGATTGAGCAGTTCTTC
CASSDRDRGRIEQFF
>TRBD1|TRBV28|.|TRBJ1-1
TGTGCCAGCAGCCGAACCGGGACAGTGAACACTGAAGCTTTCTTT
CASSRTGTVNTEAFF
>TRBD2|TRBV28|many|TRBJ2-4
TGTGCCAGCAGTTTACCAACTAGCGGGACGCTAGCCAAAAACATTCAGTACTTC
CASSLPTSGTLAKNIQYF
>TRBD2|TRBV4-3|many|TRBJ2-1
TGCGCCAGCAGCCACCCCGGGACTAGCGGATACAATGAGCAGTTCTTC
CASSHPGTSGYNEQFF
>TRBD1|TRBV30|.|TRBJ2-7
TGTGCCTGGAGTGTACCGGGACAGTTGAACGAGCAGTACTTC
CAWSVPGQLNEQYF
>.|TRBV6-1|few|TRBJ2-5
TGTGCCAGCAGTGCAACACAGGGAAGGGGAGAGACCCAGTACTTC
CASSATQGRGETQYF
>TRBD1|TRBV30|few|TRBJ2-7
TGTGCCAGGGCCACAGGGGGGTCCTACGAGCAGTACTTC
CARATGGSYEQYF
>.|TRBV15|.|TRBJ2-1
TGTGCCACCAGCCCCCATATGAATAGCTCCTACAATGAGCAGTTCTTC
CATSPHMNSSYNEQFF
>TRBD2|TRBV5-1|few|TRBJ2-7
TGCGCCAGCAGTGGACTAGCGGTCCCAGTGAGCCACGAGCAGTACTTC
CASSGLAVPVSHEQYF
>.|TRBV28|.|TRBJ2-3
TGTGCCAGCAAACTTAGCGGCACAGATACGCAGTATTTT
CASKLSGTDTQYF
>TRBD1|TRBV10-2|few|TRBJ1-2
TGCGCCAGCACTGGGACAGGGGACTATGGCTACACCTTC
CASTGTGDYGYTF
>.|TRBV6-5|once|TRBJ2-7
TGTGCCAGCAGCGCAATCCAGGGGGGCTACGAGCAGTACTTC
CASSAIQGGYEQYF
>TRBD2|TRBV19|.|TRBJ2-3
TGTGCCATCCAAAACGGGAGGGCCCCGGGTAGCACAGATACGCAGTATTTT
CAIQNGRAPGSTDTQYF
>.|TRBV7-9|few|TRBJ2-5
TGTGCCAGCAGCTCCTCAGGGGGGGAGACCCAGTACTTC
CASSSSGGETQYF
>.|TRBV7-9|many|TRBJ1-1
TGTGCCAGCAGCTTAGGCGTGTACACTGAAGCTTTCTTT
CASSLGVYTEAFF
>TRBD2|TRBV25-1|few|TRBJ2-1
TGTGCCAGCAGTGGACGACCAGGGACTAGCGGGTACAATGAGCAGTTCTTC
CASSGRPGTSGYNEQFF
>.|TRBV19|.|TRBJ2-6
TGTGCCAGTTGGCCCTCTGGGGCCAACGTCCTGACTTTC
CASWPSGANVLTF
>.|TRBV2|.|TRBJ1-5
TGTGCCAGCAGTGAACTTGGCAGGTCCGGACAGCCCCAGCATTTT
CASSELGRSGQPQHF
>TRBD2|TRBV18|many|TRBJ2-1
TGTGCCAGCTCACCACGAGGCGGGAGGGCCCTCTACAATGAGCAGTTCTTC
CASSPRGGRALYNEQFF
>TRBD2|TRBV12-5|few|TRBJ2-1
TGTGCTAGTGGTTTGGAACTAGCGGGACGGAACAATGAGCAGTTCTTC
CASGLELAGRNNEQFF
>.|TRBV28|.|TRBJ1-2
TGTGCCAGCAGACCCACAACAGGGTACGGCTACACCTTC
CASRPTTGYGYTF
>.|TRBV28|.|TRBJ1-5
TGTGCCAGCAGTCCCTATTCAGGTCTTCAGCCCCAGCATTTT
CASSPYSGLQPQHF
>TRBD1|TRBV28|.|TRBJ2-7
TGTGCCAGCAGTCAGGGACAGAGGGGCTACGAGCAGTACTTC
CASSQGQRGYEQYF